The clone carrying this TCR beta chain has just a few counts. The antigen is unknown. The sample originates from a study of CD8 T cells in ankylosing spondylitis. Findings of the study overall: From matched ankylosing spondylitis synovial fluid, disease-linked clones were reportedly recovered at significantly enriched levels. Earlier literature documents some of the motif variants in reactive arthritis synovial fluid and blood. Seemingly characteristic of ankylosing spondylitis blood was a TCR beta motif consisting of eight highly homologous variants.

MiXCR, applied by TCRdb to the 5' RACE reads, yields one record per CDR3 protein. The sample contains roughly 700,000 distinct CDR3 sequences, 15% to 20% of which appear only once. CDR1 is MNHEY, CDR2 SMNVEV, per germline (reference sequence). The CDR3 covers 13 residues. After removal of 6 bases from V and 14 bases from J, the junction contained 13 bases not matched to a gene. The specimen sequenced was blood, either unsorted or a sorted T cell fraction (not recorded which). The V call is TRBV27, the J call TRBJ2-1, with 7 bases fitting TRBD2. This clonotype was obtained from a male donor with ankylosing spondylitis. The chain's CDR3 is CASRGGTRGREFF. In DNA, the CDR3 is TGTGCCAGCAGGGGAGGAACGCGGGGGAGGGAGTTCTTC.